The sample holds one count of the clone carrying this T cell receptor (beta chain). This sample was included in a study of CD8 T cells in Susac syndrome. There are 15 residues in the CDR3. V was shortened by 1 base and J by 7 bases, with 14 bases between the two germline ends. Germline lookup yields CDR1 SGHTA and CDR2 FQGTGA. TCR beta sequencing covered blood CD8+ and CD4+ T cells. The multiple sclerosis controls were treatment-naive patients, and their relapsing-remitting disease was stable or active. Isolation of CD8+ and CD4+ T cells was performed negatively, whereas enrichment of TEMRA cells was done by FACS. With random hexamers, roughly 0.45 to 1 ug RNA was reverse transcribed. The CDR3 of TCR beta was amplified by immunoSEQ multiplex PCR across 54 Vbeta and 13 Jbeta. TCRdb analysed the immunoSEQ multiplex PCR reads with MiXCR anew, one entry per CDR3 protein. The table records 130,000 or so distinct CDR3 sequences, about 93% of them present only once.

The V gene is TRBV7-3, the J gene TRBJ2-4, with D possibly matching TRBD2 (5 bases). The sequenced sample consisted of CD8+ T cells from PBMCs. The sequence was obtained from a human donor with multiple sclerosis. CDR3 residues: CASSLRGDTGNIQYF. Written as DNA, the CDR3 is TGTGCCAGCAGCTTAAGGGGAGACACGGGGAACATTCAGTACTTC.